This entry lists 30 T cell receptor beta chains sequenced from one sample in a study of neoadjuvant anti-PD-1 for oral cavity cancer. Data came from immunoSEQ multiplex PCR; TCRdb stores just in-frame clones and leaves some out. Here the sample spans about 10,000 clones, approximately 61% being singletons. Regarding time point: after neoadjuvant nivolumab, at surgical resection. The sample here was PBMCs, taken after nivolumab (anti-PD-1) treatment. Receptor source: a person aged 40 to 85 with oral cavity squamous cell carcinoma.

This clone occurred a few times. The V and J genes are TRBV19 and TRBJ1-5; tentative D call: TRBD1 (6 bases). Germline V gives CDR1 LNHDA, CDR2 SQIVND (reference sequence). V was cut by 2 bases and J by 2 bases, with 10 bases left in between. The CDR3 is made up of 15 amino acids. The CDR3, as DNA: TGTGCCAGTAGTATAAGGGGGATGGGCAATCAGCCCCAGCATTTT. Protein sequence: CASSIRGMGNQPQHF.

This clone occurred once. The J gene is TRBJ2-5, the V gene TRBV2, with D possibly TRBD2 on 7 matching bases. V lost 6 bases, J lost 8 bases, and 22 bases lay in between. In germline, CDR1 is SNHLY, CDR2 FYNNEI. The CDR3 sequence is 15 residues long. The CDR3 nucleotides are TGTGCCAGCAGCGCAGGGGCAGGGGAGGGGAGAACCCAGTACTTC. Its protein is CASSAGAGEGRTQYF.

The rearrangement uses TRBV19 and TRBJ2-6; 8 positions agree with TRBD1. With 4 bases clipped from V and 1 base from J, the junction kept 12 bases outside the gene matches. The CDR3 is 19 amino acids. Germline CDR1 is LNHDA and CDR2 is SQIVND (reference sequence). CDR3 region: CASSRGTGTGPSGANVLTF. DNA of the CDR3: TGTGCCAGTAGTAGGGGCACCGGGACAGGCCCATCTGGGGCCAACGTCCTGACTTTC.

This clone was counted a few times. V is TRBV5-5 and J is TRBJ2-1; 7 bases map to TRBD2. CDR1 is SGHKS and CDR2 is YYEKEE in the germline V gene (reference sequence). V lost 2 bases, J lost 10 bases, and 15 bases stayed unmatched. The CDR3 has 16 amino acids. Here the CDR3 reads CASSLRASGSPEEQFF. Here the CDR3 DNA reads TGTGCCAGCAGCTTAAGAGCTAGCGGAAGCCCCGAGGAGCAGTTCTTC.

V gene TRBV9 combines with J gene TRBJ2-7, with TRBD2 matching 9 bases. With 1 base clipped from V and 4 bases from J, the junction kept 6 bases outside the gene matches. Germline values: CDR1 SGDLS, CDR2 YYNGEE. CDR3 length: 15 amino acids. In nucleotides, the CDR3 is TGTGCCAGCAGCGTAATGTCTAGCGGGACTTACGAGCAGTACTTC. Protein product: CASSVMSSGTYEQYF.

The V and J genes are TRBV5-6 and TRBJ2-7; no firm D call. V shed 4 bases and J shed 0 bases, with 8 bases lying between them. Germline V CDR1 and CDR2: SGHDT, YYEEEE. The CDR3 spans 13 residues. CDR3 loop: CASSGDNSYEQYF. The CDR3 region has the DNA TGTGCCAGCAGCGGCGACAACTCCTACGAGCAGTACTTC.

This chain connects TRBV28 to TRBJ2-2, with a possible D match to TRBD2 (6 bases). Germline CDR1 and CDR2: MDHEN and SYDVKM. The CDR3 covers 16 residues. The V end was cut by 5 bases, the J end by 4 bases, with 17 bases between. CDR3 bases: TGTGCCAGCAGTAAGGGACTTGGGCGGAGCACCGGGGAGCTGTTTTTT. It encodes CASSKGLGRSTGELFF.

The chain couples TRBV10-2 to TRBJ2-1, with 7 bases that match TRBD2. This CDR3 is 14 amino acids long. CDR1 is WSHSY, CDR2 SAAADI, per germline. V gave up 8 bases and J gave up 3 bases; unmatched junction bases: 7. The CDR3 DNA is TGCGCCAGCGGCCCCGGGACTAACTACAATGAGCAGTTCTTC. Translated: CASGPGTNYNEQFF.

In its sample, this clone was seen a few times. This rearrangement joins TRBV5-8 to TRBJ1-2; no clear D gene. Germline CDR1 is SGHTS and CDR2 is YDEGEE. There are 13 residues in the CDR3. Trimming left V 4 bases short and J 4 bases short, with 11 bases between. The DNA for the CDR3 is TGTGCCAGCAGCCCGGACTCGCTCTATGGCTACACCTTC. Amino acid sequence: CASSPDSLYGYTF.

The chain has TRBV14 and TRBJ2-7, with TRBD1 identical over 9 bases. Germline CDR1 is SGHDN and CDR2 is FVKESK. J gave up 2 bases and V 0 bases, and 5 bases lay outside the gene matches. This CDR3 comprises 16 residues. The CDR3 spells CASSQEFRTGAYEQYF. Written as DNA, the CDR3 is TGTGCCAGCAGCCAAGAGTTCCGGACAGGGGCCTACGAGCAGTACTTC.

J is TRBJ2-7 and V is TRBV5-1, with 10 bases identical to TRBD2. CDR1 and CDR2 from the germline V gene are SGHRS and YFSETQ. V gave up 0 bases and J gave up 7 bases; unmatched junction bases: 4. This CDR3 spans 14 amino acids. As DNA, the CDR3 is TGCGCCAGCAGCTTGGCTAGCGGGAGTGGAGAGCAGTACTTC. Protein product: CASSLASGSGEQYF.

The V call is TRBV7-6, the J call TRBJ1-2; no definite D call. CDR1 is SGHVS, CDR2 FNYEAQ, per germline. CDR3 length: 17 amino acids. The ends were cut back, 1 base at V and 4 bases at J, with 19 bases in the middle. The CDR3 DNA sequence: TGTGCCAGCAGCTTAGGGGAGAGAAGCAGGAACATCTATGGCTACACCTTC. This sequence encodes CASSLGERSRNIYGYTF.

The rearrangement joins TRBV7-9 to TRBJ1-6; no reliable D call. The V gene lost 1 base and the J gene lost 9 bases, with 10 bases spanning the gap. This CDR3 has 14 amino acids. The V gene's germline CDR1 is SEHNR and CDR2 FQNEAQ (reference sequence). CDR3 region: CASSLDPGFSPLHF. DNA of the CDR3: TGTGCCAGCAGCTTAGATCCGGGATTTTCACCCCTCCACTTT.

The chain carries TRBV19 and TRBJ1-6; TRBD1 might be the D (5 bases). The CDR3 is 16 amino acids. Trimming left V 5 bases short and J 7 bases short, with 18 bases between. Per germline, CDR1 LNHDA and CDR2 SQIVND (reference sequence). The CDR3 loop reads CASSPPPRDLNSPLHF. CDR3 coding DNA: TGTGCCAGTAGTCCTCCCCCCCGGGACCTAAATTCACCCCTCCACTTT. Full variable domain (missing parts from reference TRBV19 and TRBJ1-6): DGGITQSPKYLFRKEGQNVTLSCEQNLNHDAMYWYRQDPGQGLRLIYYSQIVNDFQKGDIAEGYSVSREKKESFPLTVTSAQKNPTAFYLCASSPPPRDLNSPLHFGNGTRLTVT.

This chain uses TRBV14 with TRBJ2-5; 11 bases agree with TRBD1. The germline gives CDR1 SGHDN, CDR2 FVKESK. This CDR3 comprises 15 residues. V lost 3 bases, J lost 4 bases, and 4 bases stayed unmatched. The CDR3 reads CASSHRGQGGETQYF. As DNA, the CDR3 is TGTGCCAGCAGCCACAGGGGACAGGGGGGAGAGACCCAGTACTTC.

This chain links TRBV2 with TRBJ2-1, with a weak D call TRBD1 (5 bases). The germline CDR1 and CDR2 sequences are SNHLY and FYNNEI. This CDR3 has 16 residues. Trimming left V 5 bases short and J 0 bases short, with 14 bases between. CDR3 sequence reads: CASSSPAGISYNEQFF. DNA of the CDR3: TGTGCCAGCAGTTCACCCGCAGGGATCTCCTACAATGAGCAGTTCTTC.

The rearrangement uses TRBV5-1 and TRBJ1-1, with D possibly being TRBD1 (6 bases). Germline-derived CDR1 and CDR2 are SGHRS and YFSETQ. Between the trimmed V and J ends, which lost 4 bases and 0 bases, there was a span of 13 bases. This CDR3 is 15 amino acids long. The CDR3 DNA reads TGCGCCAGCAGCGCCCGGGGGCCAATGAACACTGAAGCTTTCTTT. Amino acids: CASSARGPMNTEAFF.

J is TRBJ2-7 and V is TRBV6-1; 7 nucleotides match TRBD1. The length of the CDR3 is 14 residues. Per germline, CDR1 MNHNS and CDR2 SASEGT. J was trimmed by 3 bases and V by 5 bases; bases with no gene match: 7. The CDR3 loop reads CASSPRDSYYEQYF. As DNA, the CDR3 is TGTGCCAGCAGTCCCCGGGACAGCTACTACGAGCAGTACTTC.

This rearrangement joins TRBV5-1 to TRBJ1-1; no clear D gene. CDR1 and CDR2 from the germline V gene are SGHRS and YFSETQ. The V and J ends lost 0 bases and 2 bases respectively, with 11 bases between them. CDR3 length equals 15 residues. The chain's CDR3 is CASSLDPLLNTEAFF. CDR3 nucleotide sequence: TGCGCCAGCAGCTTGGATCCACTCCTAAACACTGAAGCTTTCTTT.

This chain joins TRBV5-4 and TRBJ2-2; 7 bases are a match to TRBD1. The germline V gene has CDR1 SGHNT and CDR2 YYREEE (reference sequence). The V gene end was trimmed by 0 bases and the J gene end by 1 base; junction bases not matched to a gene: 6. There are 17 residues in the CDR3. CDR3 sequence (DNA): TGTGCCAGCAGCTTGGGGTCCGGGACAGTGAACACCGGGGAGCTGTTTTTT. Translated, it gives CASSLGSGTVNTGELFF.

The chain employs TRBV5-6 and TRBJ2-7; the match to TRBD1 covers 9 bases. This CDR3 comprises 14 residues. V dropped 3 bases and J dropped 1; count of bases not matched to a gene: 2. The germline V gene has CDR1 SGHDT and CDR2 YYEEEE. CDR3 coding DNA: TGTGCCAGCAGCTACGGGACAGGGTCCTACGAGCAGTACTTC. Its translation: CASSYGTGSYEQYF.

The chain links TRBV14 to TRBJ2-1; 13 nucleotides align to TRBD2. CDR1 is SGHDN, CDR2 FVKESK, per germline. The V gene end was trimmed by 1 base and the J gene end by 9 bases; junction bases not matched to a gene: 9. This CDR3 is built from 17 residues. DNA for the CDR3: TGTGCCAGCAGCCAAGGGGGTACTAGCGGGAGGGGAGGTGAGCAGTTCTTC. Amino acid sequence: CASSQGGTSGRGGEQFF.

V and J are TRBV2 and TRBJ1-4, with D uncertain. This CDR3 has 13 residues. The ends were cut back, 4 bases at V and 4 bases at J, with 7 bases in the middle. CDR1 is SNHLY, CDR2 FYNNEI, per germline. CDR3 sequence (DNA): TGTGCCAGCAGTGCAGACGGTAATGAAAAACTGTTTTTT. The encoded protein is CASSADGNEKLFF.

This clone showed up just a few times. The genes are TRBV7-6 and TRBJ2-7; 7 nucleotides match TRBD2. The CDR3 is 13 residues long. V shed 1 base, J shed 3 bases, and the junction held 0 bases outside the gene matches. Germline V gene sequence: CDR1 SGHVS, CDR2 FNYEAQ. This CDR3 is CASSLGGGYEQYF. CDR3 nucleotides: TGTGCCAGCAGCTTAGGCGGGGGCTACGAGCAGTACTTC.

This CDR3 is CASSQDNRGQETQYF. CDR3 sequence (DNA): TGCGCCAGCAGCCAAGATAACAGGGGGCAAGAGACCCAGTACTTC. This chain links TRBV4-1 with TRBJ2-5, with 8 nucleotides matching TRBD1. Germline loops: CDR1 MGHRA, CDR2 YSYEKL. The trim removed 0 bases at V and 2 bases at J, leaving 2 bases unmatched. The CDR3 is 15 amino acids.

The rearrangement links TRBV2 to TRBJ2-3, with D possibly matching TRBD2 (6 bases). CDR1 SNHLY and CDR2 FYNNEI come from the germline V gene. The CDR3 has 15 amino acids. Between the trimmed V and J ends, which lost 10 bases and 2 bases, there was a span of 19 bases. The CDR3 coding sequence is TGTGCCACCAGCCTAACTGCGGGGCCCACAGATACGCAGTATTTT. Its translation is CATSLTAGPTDTQYF.

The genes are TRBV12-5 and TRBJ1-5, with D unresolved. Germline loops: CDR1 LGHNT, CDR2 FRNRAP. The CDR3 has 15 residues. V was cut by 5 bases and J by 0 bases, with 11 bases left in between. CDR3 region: CASGAQVHSNQPQHF. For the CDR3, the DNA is TGTGCTAGTGGTGCCCAGGTCCATAGCAATCAGCCCCAGCATTTT.

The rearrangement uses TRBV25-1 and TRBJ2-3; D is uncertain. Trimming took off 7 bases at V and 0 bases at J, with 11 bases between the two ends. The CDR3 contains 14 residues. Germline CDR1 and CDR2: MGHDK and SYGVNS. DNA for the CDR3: TGTGCCAGCACCTCCTTCGGTAGCACAGATACGCAGTATTTT. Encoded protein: CASTSFGSTDTQYF.

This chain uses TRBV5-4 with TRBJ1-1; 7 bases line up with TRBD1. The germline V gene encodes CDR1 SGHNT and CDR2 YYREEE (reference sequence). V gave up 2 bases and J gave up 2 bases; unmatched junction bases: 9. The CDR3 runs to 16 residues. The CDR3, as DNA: TGTGCCAGCAGCTTACCTAAGACAGGGACCAACACTGAAGCTTTCTTT. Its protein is CASSLPKTGTNTEAFF.

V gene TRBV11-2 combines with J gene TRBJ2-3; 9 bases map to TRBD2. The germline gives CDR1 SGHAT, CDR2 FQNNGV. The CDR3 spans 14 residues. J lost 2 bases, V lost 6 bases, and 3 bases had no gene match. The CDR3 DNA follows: TGTGCCAGCAGGCTAGCGGGGCTCACAGATACGCAGTATTTT. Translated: CASRLAGLTDTQYF.